The source of this TCR beta chain is a study of OX40 agonist ivuxolimab in advanced cancers. Across the study: Allowance was made for prior anti-PD-1, anti-PD-L1 or anti-CTLA-4 therapy, and 40% to 45% had some.

The table lists this clone with a few counts. Its antigen is as yet unknown. Study-level findings and limits: Compared with CD4+, CD8+ T cells on average had more expanded clones.

Autoimmune disease history or systemic immunosuppression led to patients being barred. Germline CDR1 and CDR2: SGHRS and YFSETQ. The V and J ends lost 4 bases and 1 base, in that order; junction bases with no gene match: 13. The length of the CDR3 is 19 residues. Data came from immunoSEQ multiplex PCR; TCRdb stores just in-frame clones and leaves some out. The top ten clones hold over 15% of a sample with fewer than 45,000 clones, about 84% of them seen once. The V gene is TRBV5-1, the J gene TRBJ2-3; 12 positions agree with TRBD2. Sequenced here: CD4+ or CD8+ T cells sorted from blood, sampled in a trial of the OX40 agonist ivuxolimab. This TCR derives from an adult with an advanced solid tumor such as melanoma, head and neck, liver or kidney cancer. The CDR3 nucleotides read TGCGCCAGCAGCCTTGAATTTGGGACTAGCGGGCTCGGCACAGATACGCAGTATTTT. Protein sequence: CASSLEFGTSGLGTDTQYF.